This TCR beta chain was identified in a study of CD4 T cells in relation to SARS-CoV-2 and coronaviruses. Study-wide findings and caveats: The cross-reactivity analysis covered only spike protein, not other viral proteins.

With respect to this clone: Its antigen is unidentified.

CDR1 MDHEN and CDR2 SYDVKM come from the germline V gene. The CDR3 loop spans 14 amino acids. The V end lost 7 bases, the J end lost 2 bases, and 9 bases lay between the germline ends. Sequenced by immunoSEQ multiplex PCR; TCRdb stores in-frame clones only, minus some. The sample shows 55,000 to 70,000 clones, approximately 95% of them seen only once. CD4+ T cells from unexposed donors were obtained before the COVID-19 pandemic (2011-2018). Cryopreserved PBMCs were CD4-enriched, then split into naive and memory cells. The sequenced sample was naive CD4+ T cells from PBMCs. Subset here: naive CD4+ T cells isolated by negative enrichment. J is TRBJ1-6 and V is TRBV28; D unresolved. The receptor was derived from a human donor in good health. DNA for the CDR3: TGTGCCAGCACTCCCGGCCCCTATAATTCACCCCTCCACTTT. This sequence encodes CASTPGPYNSPLHF.